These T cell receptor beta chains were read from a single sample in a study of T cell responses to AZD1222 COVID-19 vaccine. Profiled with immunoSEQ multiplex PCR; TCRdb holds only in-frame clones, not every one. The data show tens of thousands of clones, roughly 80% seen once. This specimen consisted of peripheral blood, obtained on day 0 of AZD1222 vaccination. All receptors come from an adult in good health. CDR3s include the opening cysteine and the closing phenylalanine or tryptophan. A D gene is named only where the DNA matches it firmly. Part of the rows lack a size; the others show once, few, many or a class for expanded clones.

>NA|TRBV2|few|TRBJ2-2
TGTGCCAGCAGTGAGAGGATGGCAGAGCTAGGCGGGGAGCTGTTTTTT
CASSERMAELGGELFF
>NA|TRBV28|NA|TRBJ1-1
TGTGCCAGCAGAGGGACCACTGAAGCTTTCTTT
CASRGTTEAFF
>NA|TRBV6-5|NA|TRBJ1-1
TGTGCCAGCAGAGCCCACGACAGGAACACTGAAGCTTTCTTT
CASRAHDRNTEAFF
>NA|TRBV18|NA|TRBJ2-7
TGTGCCAGCTCACCAGGAACAGGTCGAAGAGAGCAGTACTTC
CASSPGTGRREQYF
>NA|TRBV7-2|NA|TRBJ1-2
TGTGCCAGCAGCCGCCCCGGGACAAAAGATGGCTACACCTTC
CASSRPGTKDGYTF
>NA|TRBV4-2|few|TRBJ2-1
TGTGCCAGCAGCCAAGGGGGGGCGGTGGGTAATGAGCAGTTCTTC
CASSQGGAVGNEQFF
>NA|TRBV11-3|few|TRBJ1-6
TGTGCCAGCAGCTTAGGAGGGCGTAGTAATTCACCCCTCCACTTT
CASSLGGRSNSPLHF
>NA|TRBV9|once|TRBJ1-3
TGTGCCAGCAGCGTAGGACAGAGGAGAAACACCATATATTTT
CASSVGQRRNTIYF
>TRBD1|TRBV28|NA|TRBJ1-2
TGTGCCGGCGGTCGGGACAGGGTCGATGGCTACACCTTC
CAGGRDRVDGYTF
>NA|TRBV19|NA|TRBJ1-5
TGTGCCAGTGGGGGGTCAGATCAGCCCCAGCATTTT
CASGGSDQPQHF
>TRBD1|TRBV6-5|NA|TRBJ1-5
TGTGCCAGCAGTAACAGGGGTCCAGGCAATCAGCCCCAGCATTTT
CASSNRGPGNQPQHF
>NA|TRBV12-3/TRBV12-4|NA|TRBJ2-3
TGTGCCAGCAGTTGGGGCCGCACAGATACGCAGTATTTT
CASSWGRTDTQYF
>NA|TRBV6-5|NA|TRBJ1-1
TGTGCCAGCAGTTACGGGGCGGACTCTGAAGCTTTCTTT
CASSYGADSEAFF
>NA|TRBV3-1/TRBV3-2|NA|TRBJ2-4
TGTGCCAGCAGCCAGCAGGGCCAAAACATTCAGTACTTC
CASSQQGQNIQYF
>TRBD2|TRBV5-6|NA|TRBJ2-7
TGTGCCAGCAGCTTGGTCGGGACTAGTGCCTACGAGCAGTACTTC
CASSLVGTSAYEQYF
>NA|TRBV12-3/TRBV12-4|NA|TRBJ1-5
TGTGCCAGCAGTTTCACGCAGGATCAGCCCCAGCATTTT
CASSFTQDQPQHF
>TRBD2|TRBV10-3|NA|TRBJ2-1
TGTGCCATCAGGCCCGGGACTAGCGATAGTGAGCAGTTCTTC
CAIRPGTSDSEQFF
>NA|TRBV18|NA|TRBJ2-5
TGTGCCAGCTCACCAGGAGCCGGGACAAAAGAGACCCAGTACTTC
CASSPGAGTKETQYF
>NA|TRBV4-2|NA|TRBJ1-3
TGTGCCAGCAGCCCGGGGCTTAGGGGCCGCTCTGGAAACACCATATATTTT
CASSPGLRGRSGNTIYF
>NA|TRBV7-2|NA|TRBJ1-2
TGTGCCAGCAGCTTAGTAGGTACAGCTAACTATGGCTACACCTTC
CASSLVGTANYGYTF
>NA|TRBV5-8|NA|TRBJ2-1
TGTGCCAGCAGCTTGGGGGTTTACAATGAGCAGTTCTTC
CASSLGVYNEQFF
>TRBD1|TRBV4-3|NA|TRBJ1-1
TGCGCCAGCAGCCCGGGAGAAAGCACAGGGGGCGCTTTGGAAGCTTTCTTT
CASSPGESTGGALEAFF
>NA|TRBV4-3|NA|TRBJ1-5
TGCGCCAGCAGCCAGGATATGGGGCATAGCAATCAGCCCCAGCATTTT
CASSQDMGHSNQPQHF
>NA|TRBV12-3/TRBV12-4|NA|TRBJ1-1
TGTGCCAGCAGCTGGACGGAGAACACTGAAGCTTTCTTT
CASSWTENTEAFF
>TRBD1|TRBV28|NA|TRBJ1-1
TGTGCCAGCAGTCGTCCCGGGACAGGGGGCGCGGAAGCTTTCTTT
CASSRPGTGGAEAFF
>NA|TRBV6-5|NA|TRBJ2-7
TGTGCCAGCAGTCGCCTGCAGGGAGTCGACGAGCAGTACTTC
CASSRLQGVDEQYF
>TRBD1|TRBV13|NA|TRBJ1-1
TGTGCCAGCAGCTTTACAACAGGGGGCCCGGGGACTGAAGCTTTCTTT
CASSFTTGGPGTEAFF
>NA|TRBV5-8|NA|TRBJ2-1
TGTGCCAGCAGCTCCCCTGTCAGCTCCTACAATGAGCAGTTCTTC
CASSSPVSSYNEQFF
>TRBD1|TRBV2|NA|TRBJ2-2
TGTGCCAGCAGTATCGGACAGGGGAACACCGGGGAGCTGTTTTTT
CASSIGQGNTGELFF
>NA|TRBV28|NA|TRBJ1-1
TGTGCCAGCAGGTATGATGGGGAAGCTTTCTTT
CASRYDGEAFF
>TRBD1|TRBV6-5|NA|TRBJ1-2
TGTGCCAGCACCAGACAGGGGCAGGAGGGTTATGGCTACACCTTC
CASTRQGQEGYGYTF
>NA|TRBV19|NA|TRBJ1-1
TGTGCCAGTAGTATGCGACAGCCGGTGGAAACTTTCTTT
CASSMRQPVETFF
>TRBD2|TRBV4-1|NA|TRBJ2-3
TGCGCCAGCAGCCAAGATCCGGGACTAGCGGGGACTAGCACAGATACGCAGTATTTT
CASSQDPGLAGTSTDTQYF
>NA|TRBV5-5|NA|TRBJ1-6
TGTGCCAGCAGCTTGGCCGCTGAGGTTGGGAATTCACCCCTCCACTTT
CASSLAAEVGNSPLHF
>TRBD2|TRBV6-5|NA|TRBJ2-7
TGTGCCAGCAGACCCCCGGGGGGAGGCTACGAGCAGTACTTC
CASRPPGGGYEQYF
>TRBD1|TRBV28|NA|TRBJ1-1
TGTGCCAGCAAGGGGGCCAACACTGAAGCTTTCTTT
CASKGANTEAFF
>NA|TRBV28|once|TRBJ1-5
TGTGCCAGCAGTCCGCAGGGTTTATTAAATCAGCCCCAGCATTTT
CASSPQGLLNQPQHF
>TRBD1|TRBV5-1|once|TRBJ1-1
TGCGCCAGCAGCGTGACAGGGGAAACTGAAGCTTTCTTT
CASSVTGETEAFF
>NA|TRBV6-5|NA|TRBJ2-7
TGTGCCAGCAGACCTCCATTGCAGGGGTACGAGCAGTACTTC
CASRPPLQGYEQYF
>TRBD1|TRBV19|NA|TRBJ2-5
TGTGCCAGTAGTCCCCGGACAGGCATCTCGGGAGAGACCCAGTACTTC
CASSPRTGISGETQYF
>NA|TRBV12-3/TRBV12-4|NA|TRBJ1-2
TGTGCCAGCAACCCGAGGGCTGATGGCTACACCTTC
CASNPRADGYTF
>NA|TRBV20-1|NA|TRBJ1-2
TGCAGTGCTAGTCGGGGCTCCGAGGGCTACACCTTC
CSASRGSEGYTF
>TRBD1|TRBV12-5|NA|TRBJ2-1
TGTGCTAGTGGTTTGGTAATACAACAGGGGAACAATGAGCAGTTCTTC
CASGLVIQQGNNEQFF
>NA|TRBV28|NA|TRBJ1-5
TGTGCCAGCAGGGTCGGGACTCTCGGGAGCAATCAGCCCCAGCATTTT
CASRVGTLGSNQPQHF